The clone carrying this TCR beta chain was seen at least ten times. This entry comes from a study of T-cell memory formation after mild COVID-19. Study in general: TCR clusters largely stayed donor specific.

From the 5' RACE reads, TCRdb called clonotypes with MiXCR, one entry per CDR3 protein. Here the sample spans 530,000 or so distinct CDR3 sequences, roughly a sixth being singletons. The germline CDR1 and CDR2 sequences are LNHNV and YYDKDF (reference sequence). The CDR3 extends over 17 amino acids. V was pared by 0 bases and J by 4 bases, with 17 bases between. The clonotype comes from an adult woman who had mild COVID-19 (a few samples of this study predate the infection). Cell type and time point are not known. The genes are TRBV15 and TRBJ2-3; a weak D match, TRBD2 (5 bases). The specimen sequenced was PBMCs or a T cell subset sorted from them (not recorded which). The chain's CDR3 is CATSRETQLAAADTQYF. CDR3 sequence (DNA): TGTGCCACCAGCAGAGAGACCCAGCTAGCTGCGGCAGATACGCAGTATTTT.